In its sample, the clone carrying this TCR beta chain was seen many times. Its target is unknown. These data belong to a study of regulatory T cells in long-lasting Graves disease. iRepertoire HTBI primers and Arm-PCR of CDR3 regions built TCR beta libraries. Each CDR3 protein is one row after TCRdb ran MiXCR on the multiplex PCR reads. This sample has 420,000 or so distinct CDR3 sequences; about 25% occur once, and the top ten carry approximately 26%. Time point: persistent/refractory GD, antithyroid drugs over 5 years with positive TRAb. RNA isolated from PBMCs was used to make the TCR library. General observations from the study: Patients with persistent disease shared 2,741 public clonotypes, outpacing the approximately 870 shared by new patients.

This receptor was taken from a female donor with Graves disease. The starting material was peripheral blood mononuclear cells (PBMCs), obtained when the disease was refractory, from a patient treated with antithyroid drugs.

The CDR3 bases are TGTGCCAGCAGCTCCTTCAGAGGCAATAATGAAAAACTGTTTTTT. It encodes CASSSFRGNNEKLFF. This chain links TRBV7-9 with TRBJ1-4; the D is unclear. The CDR3 sequence is 15 residues long. Germline V gene sequence: CDR1 SEHNR, CDR2 FQNEAQ (reference sequence). V lost 4 bases to trimming and J lost 4 bases, with 13 bases between them.